This TCR beta chain was profiled in a study of blood T cell repertoires in COVID-19. This clone was detected only a few times. This CDR3 comprises 15 residues. Germline V lookup: CDR1 SGDLS, CDR2 YYNGEE. V lost 3 bases and J lost 9, with 16 bases in between. Data came from immunoSEQ multiplex PCR; TCRdb stores just in-frame clones and leaves some out. The repertoire consists of roughly 250,000 clones, with 88% occurring once and the leading ten covering 0.75% to 1%. The clonotype comes from a woman between 40 and 55 years old who had recovered from COVID-19. The chain carries TRBV9 and TRBJ1-6; D gene unclear. The sample consisted of peripheral blood. CDR3 nucleotide sequence: TGTGCCAGCAGCGACCGCGGGGAAGTTGGTTCACCCCTCCACTTT. Translated, it gives CASSDRGEVGSPLHF.